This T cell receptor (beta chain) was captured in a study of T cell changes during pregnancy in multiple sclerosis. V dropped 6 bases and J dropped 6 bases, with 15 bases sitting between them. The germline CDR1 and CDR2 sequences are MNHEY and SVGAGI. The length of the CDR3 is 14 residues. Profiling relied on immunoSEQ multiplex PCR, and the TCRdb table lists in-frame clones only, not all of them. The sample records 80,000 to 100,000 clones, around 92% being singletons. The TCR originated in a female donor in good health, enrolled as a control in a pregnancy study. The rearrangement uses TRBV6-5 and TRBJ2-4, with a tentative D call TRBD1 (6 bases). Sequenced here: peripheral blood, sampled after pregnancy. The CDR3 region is CASRQGGRANIQYF. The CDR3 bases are TGTGCCAGCAGGCAAGGGGGAAGGGCAAACATTCAGTACTTC.